The source of this T cell receptor beta chain is a study of blood T cell repertoires in COVID-19. For the study at large: Material from acute and convalescent COVID-19 was sourced from the United States, Italy and Spain. Sources were T cells, B-cell-depleted T cells, or PBMCs; the material itself was cDNA or gDNA.

In the original processing: Reference gene primer amplification in the assay estimated nucleated cell counts. Assay used: immunoSEQ multiplex PCR; TCRdb lists only in-frame clones, some missing. For V, J and clone size, that table is used; D and trimming come from the DNA. This table has fewer than 200,000 clones, roughly 91% appearing once. The CDR3 is made up of 13 amino acids. V was pared by 5 bases and J by 4 bases, with 12 bases between. The germline gives CDR1 SNHLY, CDR2 FYNNEI. The chain joins TRBV2 to TRBJ2-7; possibly TRBD2 for D (6 bases). This clonotype originated in a man aged 50-60 years who had recovered from COVID-19. Sequenced: peripheral blood. The CDR3 here is CASSWDSMYEQYF. The CDR3, as DNA: TGTGCCAGCAGTTGGGACTCCATGTACGAGCAGTACTTC.